The 5 T cell receptor beta chains below were found in one sample sequenced in a study of cytotoxic CD8 clonotypes in ibrutinib-treated CLL. Measured with immunoSEQ multiplex PCR; TCRdb has only the in-frame clones, and not every one. The sample records around 14,000 clones, approximately 70% being singletons. The material sequenced was PBMCs, taken before ibrutinib treatment. Every receptor here comes from a human donor with chronic lymphocytic leukemia.

J is TRBJ1-1 and V is TRBV5-4; TRBD1 agrees at 9 bases. The trim removed 2 bases at V and 5 bases at J, leaving 7 bases unmatched. The CDR3 is made up of 15 amino acids. Looked up from germline, CDR1 is SGHNT and CDR2 is YYREEE (reference sequence). The CDR3 sequence is CASSFLDRGRTEAFF. The CDR3 DNA follows: TGTGCCAGCAGCTTTCTGGACAGGGGTAGGACTGAAGCTTTCTTT.

CDR3 sequence (DNA): TGTGCCAGCAGCCCTACAGTCAACACTGAAGCTTTCTTT. It codes for CASSPTVNTEAFF. The J gene is TRBJ1-1, the V gene TRBV7-9; D remains ambiguous. This CDR3 is built from 13 residues. V lost 5 bases and J lost 2, with 9 bases in between. Germline-derived CDR1 and CDR2 are SEHNR and FQNEAQ (reference sequence). The full variable domain, rest sourced from reference TRBV7-9 and TRBJ1-1, is DTGVSQNPRHKITKRGQNVTFRCDPISEHNRLYWYRQTLGQGPEFLTYFQNEAQLEKSRLLSDRFSAERPKGSFSTLEIQRTEQGDSAMYLCASSPTVNTEAFFGQGTRLTVV.

The gene calls are TRBV7-8 and TRBJ1-5; a possible D gene is TRBD1 (5 bases). The germline V gene encodes CDR1 SGHVS and CDR2 FQNEAQ. Trimming left V 1 base short and J 5 bases short, with 9 bases between. The CDR3 sequence is 14 residues long. CDR3 sequence reads: CASSLGDPDQPQHF. CDR3 coding DNA: TGTGCCAGCAGCTTAGGGGACCCCGATCAGCCCCAGCATTTT.

The genes are TRBV10-3 and TRBJ2-2; D remains unclear. Trimming shortened V by 6 bases and J by 5 bases, and 7 bases separated the two germline ends. CDR3 length equals 12 residues. Germline loops: CDR1 ENHRY, CDR2 SYGVKD. CDR3 region: CAIRTDTGELFF. The CDR3 nucleotides read TGTGCCATCAGGACGGATACCGGGGAGCTGTTTTTT.

The CDR3 sequence is CASSPQGARQPQHF. Here the CDR3 DNA reads TGTGCCAGCAGCCCGCAGGGGGCTAGGCAGCCCCAGCATTTT. The gene calls are TRBV7-3 and TRBJ1-5; 8 nucleotides match TRBD1. Germline CDR1 reads SGHTA; CDR2 reads FQGTGA. The CDR3 spans 14 residues. V was pared by 5 bases and J by 7 bases, with 7 bases of the junction left unmatched.